This record looks at one T cell receptor beta chain sequence and its context. Its antigen is still unknown. CDR3 length: 16 amino acids. Germline V lookup: CDR1 GTSNPN, CDR2 SVGIG (reference sequence). The V gene lost 6 bases and the J gene lost 8 bases, with 28 bases spanning the gap. This entry belongs to a study of shared clonotypes between healthy human individuals. Broader study findings: Naive CD4 clonotypes were shared across a few donors at about 5%.

Profiling relied on immunoSEQ multiplex PCR, and the TCRdb table lists in-frame clones only, not all of them. This sample has about 2 million clones, with 85% to 95% found just once. CD45RO-negative, CCR7-positively selected cells formed the naive CD8 fraction, excluding terminally differentiated effector memory CD45RA+ cells. This TCR was recovered from a man between 18 and 29 years old in good health. The sequenced material came from naive CD8+ T cells sorted from blood. The rearrangement joins TRBV30 to TRBJ1-2, with D tentatively TRBD1 (5 bases). CDR3 sequence (DNA): TGTGCCTGCGAAAACGAAAACTGGGACCGGCCCTTCGGCTACACCTTC. It codes for CACENENWDRPFGYTF.